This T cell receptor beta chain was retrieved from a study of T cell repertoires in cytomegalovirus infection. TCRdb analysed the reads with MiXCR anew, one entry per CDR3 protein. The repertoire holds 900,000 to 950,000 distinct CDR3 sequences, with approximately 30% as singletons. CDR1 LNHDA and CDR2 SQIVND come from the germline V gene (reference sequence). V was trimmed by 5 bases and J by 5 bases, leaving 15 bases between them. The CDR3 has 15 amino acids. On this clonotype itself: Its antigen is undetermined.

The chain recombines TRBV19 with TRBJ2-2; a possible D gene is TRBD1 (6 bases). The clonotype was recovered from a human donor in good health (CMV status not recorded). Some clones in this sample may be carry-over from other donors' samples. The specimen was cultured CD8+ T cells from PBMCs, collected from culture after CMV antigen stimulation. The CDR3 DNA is TGTGCCAGTAGTTCCAGGGGACGTGGAACCGGGGAGCTGTTTTTT. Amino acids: CASSSRGRGTGELFF. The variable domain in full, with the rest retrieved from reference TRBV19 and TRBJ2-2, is DGGITQSPKYLFRKEGQNVTLSCEQNLNHDAMYWYRQDPGQGLRLIYYSQIVNDFQKGDIAEGYSVSREKKESFPLTVTSAQKNPTAFYLCASSSRGRGTGELFFGEGSRLTVL.